Here is one T cell receptor (beta chain) with its context. There is no known antigen for this receptor. One base away there is no much larger clone; base qualities are not given. TCR CDR3 regions were amplified from genomic DNA by multiplex PCR using the deep immunoSEQ assay. Extracted genomic DNA from each cell subset was spread evenly across all wells of several immunoSEQ 96-well plates, with each plate serving as a replicate. For sorted subsets, 150 to 250 ng of genomic DNA, equivalent to tens of thousands of T cell genomes, went into each replicate PCR. The purified libraries were quantified using a Qubit 3.0 fluorometer, sized with a Bioanalyzer 2100, and then quantified again using the KAPA Library Quantification kit. Every immunoSEQ 96-well plate was sequenced on a dedicated single-read 150-cycle Illumina NextSeq 550 flow cell. On the study's bioinformatics: Because the immunoSEQ output included only junctional sequences and no quality scores, the filtering could not be the same as the filtering used for full-length reads. To assign V/J genes and CDR3, sequences were annotated using PyIR, a Python wrapper for IgBLAST v1.9, with IMGT germline references. Reads were filtered out if the reads had weak V/J assignments (E-value above 1e-6), no CDR3, stop codons, out-of-frame junctions, or ambiguous translated residues. A V3J clonotype was defined by an identical inferred V gene, J gene, and CDR3 amino acid sequence. Percentage overlap between repertoires was computed as shared unique clonotypes divided by the size of the smaller repertoire. Three approaches were used to assess repertoire richness: RTK rarefaction, the Chao1 estimator, and Recon v2.1 estimates of unobserved clonotypes. Generation probabilities were computed with OLGA for all TCRbeta clonotypes obtained by the gDNA method from a few donors. TCRdb's version of the immuneACCESS table is confined to in-frame rearrangements and falls short of the full clone set. An unresolved V gene accounts for under half of the shortfall where checked; the remainder is of unknown origin. D and trimming come from the DNA, and the V and J calls and clone size come from that table. Across this sample there are about 2.1 million clones, with roughly 95% seen only once. Of the sample, about 1.7% is held by the ten largest clones.

For the CD8 naive samples, CD45RO-negative cells were positively selected for CCR7, yielding a CD45RA+CCR7+ population from which TemRA cells were excluded. Healthy HIV-negative adults with no recently reported acute infections or vaccinations were included as donors. All donors were Caucasian adults living in Nashville, Tennessee, USA. After blood collection by leukapheresis, PBMCs were isolated using Ficoll-Histopaque density gradient centrifugation and then cryopreserved in the vapor phase of liquid nitrogen. Analytical flow cytometry was used to check the purity and quantity of each magnetically sorted T cell population. Genomic DNA was isolated from each sorted fraction and quantified by UV absorbance on a Nanodrop 2000c. This specimen belongs to a study of shared clonotypes between healthy human individuals (dated by TCRdb to about 2020). Regarding the complete study: A few men and two women, aged 18 to 49 years, made up the cohort. To increase sequencing depth and limit assay-specific biases, different laboratories used diverse techniques to prepare libraries and sequence TCR repertoires. Each donor's leukapheresis produced roughly between roughly 0.85 and 10 billion PBMCs. Per donor, three plates each were used for CD4 naive and CD4 memory, two for CD8 naive, and one for CD8 memory. Blood TCR repertoires of five healthy adults were deeply sequenced to estimate repertoire size and the extent of clonotype sharing between individuals.

Here is what the overall study found, with its caveats: Pairwise subsampling led to the expectation that sequencing depth would affect the degree of clonotype sharing among donors. Higher generation probabilities were observed for clonotypes shared by all four sorted-subset donors than for non-shared clonotypes. Only blood was sampled, and tissue TCR repertoires likely differ from those in blood. Larger estimated clonotype richness was generally found for naive subsets than for memory subsets. When a handful of donors were compared, the shared fraction of clonotypes was approximately 5% for naive CD4, over 3% for naive CD8, 2.3% for memory CD4, and around 0.37% for memory CD8. Rarefaction of sorted-subset datasets indicated incomplete sequencing despite the large sequencing depth. Because the study included a small number of donors, the genetic and exposure-history diversity represented was limited.

The sample was naive CD8+ T cells from PBMCs. The cell subset or site label of this sample denotes: CD45RA+CCR7+. The receptor's source is a man aged 18 to 30 in good health. Some clones in this sample may be carry-over from other donors' samples.

The DNA sequence is as follows: TGTGCCAGCAGTTTACTAGGGAGCTTCGATGAAAAACTGTTTTTT. Its translation is CASSLLGSFDEKLFF. The sequence joins TRBV27 to TRBJ1-4; the D gene remains uncertain. The germline V gene (reference sequence) provides CDR1 MNHEY and CDR2 SMNVEV. The germline ends are 13 bases apart after V is trimmed by 2 bases and J by 6 bases. Including cysteine and phenylalanine, the CDR3 has 15 amino acids. Only the CDR3 DNA stays, 45 bases, in frame from base 1. Supplemented by the reference TRBV27 and TRBJ1-4 proteins around the CDR3, the complete variable domain is EAQVTQNPRYLITVTGKKLTVTCSQNMNHEYMSWYRQDPGLGLRQIYYSMNVEVTDKGDVPEGYKVSRKEKRNFPLILESPSPNQTSLYFCASSLLGSFDEKLFFGSGTQLSVL.